The present T cell receptor beta chain was sequenced within a study of PD-L1 blockade in urothelial cancer. CDR1 is LGHNT and CDR2 is FRNRAP in the germline V gene. The ends were cut back, 5 bases at V and 6 bases at J, with 16 bases in the middle. The length of the CDR3 is 14 residues. Study-wide results and limits: Below-median pretreatment blood TCR clonality was a predictor of better survival.

A spike-in of synthetic TCR analog templates was added to each PCR. The repertoire was sequenced with immunoSEQ multiplex PCR; TCRdb's copy has only in-frame clones and lacks some. Of about 130,000 clones listed, approximately 85% are singletons. Comments on this clone: Its specificity is unknown.

Regarding time point: peripheral blood 6 weeks after treatment start. Pretreatment and on-treatment blood mononuclear cell samples were taken, totaling between 1 and 8 time points per patient. The V gene is TRBV12-5, the J gene TRBJ1-1, with D perhaps matching TRBD1 (6 bases). The sequencing here drew on PBMCs, taken around atezolizumab (anti-PD-L1) treatment. This clonotype was sampled from a middle-aged man with urothelial cancer. In DNA form, the CDR3 reads TGTGCTAGTGGTGCGGACCAGGGGATCGCTGAAGCTTTCTTT. It is translated as CASGADQGIAEAFF.